The clone carrying this T cell receptor beta chain showed up just a few times. Its specificity is not known. Trimming left V 1 base short and J 0 bases short, with 10 bases between. There are 15 residues in the CDR3. CDR1 is GTSNPN, CDR2 SVGIG, per germline (reference sequence). Clones were read by immunoSEQ multiplex PCR, and TCRdb kept only the in-frame ones, dropping some. The data show thousands of clones, with around a third seen just once and more than 10% held by the top ten. This entry is derived from a study of T cells in localized non-small cell lung cancer. Notes on the study in general: Across samples, adjacent lung featured a median 57 of the top 100 tumor clones.

The chain carries TRBV30 and TRBJ2-4; D gene unclear. The receptor's source is a man aged 40 to 69 with stage I lung adenocarcinoma. Sequencing was performed on normal lung tissue next to the tumor, taken before any cancer treatment. CDR3 residues: CAWSGGVLAKNIQYF. In DNA form, the CDR3 reads TGTGCCTGGAGTGGTGGGGTTCTAGCCAAAAACATTCAGTACTTC.